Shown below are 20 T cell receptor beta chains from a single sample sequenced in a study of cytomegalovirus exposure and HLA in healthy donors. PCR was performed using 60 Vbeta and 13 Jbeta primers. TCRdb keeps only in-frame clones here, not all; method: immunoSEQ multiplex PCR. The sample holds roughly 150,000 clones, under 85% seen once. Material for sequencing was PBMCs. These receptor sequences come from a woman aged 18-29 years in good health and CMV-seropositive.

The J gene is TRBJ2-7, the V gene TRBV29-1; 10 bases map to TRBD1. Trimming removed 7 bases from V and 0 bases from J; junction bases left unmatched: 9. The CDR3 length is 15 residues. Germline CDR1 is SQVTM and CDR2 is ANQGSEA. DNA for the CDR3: TGCAGCGCCCGACCGGGACAGGGGATCTCCTACGAGCAGTACTTC. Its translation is CSARPGQGISYEQYF.

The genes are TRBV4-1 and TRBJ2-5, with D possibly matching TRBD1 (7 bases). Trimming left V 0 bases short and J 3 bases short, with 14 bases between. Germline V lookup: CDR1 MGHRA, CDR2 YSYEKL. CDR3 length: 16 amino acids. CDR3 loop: CASSQDLGRGEETQYF. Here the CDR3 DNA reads TGCGCCAGCAGCCAAGATTTGGGCAGGGGGGAAGAGACCCAGTACTTC.

In nucleotides, the CDR3 is TGTGCCAGCAGCCCGGGGGTTGGGGTAGAGACCCAGTACTTC. Protein: CASSPGVGVETQYF. This rearrangement joins TRBV11-2 to TRBJ2-5, with D tentatively TRBD2 (6 bases). Trimming shortened V by 5 bases and J by 4 bases, and 14 bases separated the two germline ends. This CDR3 has 14 residues. Per the germline V gene, CDR1 is SGHAT and CDR2 is FQNNGV.

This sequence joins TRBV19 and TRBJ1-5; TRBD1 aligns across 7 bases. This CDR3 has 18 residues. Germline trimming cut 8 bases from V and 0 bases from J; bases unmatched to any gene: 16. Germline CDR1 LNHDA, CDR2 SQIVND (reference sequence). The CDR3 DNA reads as TGTGCCAGTCATTCCAAGGGGGCTGACAGACTTAGCAATCAGCCCCAGCATTTT. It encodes CASHSKGADRLSNQPQHF. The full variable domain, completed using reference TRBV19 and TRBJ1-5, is DGGITQSPKYLFRKEGQNVTLSCEQNLNHDAMYWYRQDPGQGLRLIYYSQIVNDFQKGDIAEGYSVSREKKESFPLTVTSAQKNPTAFYLCASHSKGADRLSNQPQHFGDGTRLSIL.

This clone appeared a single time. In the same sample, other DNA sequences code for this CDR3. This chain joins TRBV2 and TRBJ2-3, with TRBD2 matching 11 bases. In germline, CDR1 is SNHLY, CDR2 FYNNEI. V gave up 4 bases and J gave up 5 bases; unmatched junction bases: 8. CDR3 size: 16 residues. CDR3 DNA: TGTGCCAGCAGTGTAGGTAGCGGGGGGGCTATAGATACGCAGTATTTT. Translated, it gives CASSVGSGGAIDTQYF.

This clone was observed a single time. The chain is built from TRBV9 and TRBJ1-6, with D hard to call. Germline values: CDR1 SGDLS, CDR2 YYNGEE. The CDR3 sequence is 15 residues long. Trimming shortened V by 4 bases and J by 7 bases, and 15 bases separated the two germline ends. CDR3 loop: CASSRTQAINSPLHF. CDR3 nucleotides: TGTGCCAGCAGCCGAACGCAGGCGATAAATTCACCCCTCCACTTT.

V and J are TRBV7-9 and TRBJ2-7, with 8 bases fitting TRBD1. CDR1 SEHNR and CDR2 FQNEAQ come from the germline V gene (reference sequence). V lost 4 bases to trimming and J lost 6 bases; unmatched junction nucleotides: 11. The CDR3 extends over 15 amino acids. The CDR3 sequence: CASSSPTGEIREQYF. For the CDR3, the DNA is TGTGCCAGCAGCTCACCGACAGGGGAAATCCGCGAGCAGTACTTC.

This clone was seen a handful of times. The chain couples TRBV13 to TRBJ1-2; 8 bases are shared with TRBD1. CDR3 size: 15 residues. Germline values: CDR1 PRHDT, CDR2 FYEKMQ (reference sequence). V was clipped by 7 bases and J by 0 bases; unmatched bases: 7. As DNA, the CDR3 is TGTGCCAGCAACGGACAGGGCCGATCTAACTATGGCTACACCTTC. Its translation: CASNGQGRSNYGYTF.

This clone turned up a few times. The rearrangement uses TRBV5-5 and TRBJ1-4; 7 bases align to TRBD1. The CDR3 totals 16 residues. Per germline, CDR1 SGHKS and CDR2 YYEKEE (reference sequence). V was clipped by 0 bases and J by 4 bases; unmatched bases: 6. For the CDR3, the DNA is TGTGCCAGCAGCTTGGCCCTGACAGGGATTAATGAAAAACTGTTTTTT. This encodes CASSLALTGINEKLFF.

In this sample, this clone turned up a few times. This CDR3 is CASSGTGVGQPQHF. The CDR3 coding sequence is TGTGCCAGCAGTGGGACAGGGGTAGGTCAGCCCCAGCATTTT. V is TRBV6-1 and J is TRBJ1-5; 9 bases fit TRBD1. The CDR3 spans 14 residues. The germline V gene has CDR1 MNHNS and CDR2 SASEGT. Trimming cost V 4 bases and J 6 bases; bases outside gene matches: 4.

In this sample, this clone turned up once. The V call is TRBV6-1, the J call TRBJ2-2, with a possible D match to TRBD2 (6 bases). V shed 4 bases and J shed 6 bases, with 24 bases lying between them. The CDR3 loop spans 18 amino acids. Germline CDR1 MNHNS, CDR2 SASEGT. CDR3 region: CASSASAGWQVIAGELFF. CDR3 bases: TGTGCCAGCAGTGCTAGCGCAGGGTGGCAAGTCATCGCCGGGGAGCTGTTTTTT.

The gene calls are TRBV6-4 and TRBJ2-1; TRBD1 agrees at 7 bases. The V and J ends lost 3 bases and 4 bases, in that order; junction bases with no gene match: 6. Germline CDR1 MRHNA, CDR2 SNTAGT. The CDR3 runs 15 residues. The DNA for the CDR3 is TGTGCCAGCAGTGATCGGACAGGCGCGTACAATGAGCAGTTCTTC. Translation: CASSDRTGAYNEQFF.

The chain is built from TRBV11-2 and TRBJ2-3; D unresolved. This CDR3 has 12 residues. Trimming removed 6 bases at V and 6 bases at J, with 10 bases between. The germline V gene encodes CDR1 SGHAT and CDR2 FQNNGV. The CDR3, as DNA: TGTGCCAGCAGAGGTACTAAGGATACGCAGTATTTT. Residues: CASRGTKDTQYF. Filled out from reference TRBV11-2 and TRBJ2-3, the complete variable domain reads EAGVAQSPRYKIIEKRQSVAFWCNPISGHATLYWYQQILGQGPKLLIQFQNNGVVDDSQLPKDRFSAERLKGVDSTLKIQPAKLEDSAVYLCASRGTKDTQYFGPGTRLTVL.

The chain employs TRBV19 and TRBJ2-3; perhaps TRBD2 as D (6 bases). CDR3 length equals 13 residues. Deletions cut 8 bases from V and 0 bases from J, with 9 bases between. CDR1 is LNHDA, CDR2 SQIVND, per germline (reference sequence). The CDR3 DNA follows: TGTGCCAGTGGGAGGACTAGCACAGATACGCAGTATTTT. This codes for CASGRTSTDTQYF.

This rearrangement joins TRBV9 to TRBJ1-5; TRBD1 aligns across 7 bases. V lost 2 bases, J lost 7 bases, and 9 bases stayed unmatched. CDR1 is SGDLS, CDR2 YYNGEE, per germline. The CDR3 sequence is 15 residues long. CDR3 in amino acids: CASSVTGAAGQPQHF. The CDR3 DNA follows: TGTGCCAGCAGCGTTACAGGGGCCGCGGGGCAGCCCCAGCATTTT.

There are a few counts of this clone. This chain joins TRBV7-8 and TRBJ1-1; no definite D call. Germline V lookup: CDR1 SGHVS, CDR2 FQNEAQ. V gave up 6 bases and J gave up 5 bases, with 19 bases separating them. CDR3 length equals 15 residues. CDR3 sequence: CASSFSRTVGTEAFF. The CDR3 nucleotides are TGTGCCAGCAGTTTCTCGCGGACTGTTGGAACTGAAGCTTTCTTT.

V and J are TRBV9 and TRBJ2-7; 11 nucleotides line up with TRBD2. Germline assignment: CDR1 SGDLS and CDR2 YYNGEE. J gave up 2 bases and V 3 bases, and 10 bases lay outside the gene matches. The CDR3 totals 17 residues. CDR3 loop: CASSEELGLAETYEQYF. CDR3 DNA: TGTGCCAGCAGCGAAGAACTGGGACTAGCGGAGACCTACGAGCAGTACTTC.

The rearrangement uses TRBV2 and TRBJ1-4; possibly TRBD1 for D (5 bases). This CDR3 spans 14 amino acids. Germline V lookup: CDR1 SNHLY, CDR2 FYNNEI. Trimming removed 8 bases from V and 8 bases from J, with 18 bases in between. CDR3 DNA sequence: TGTGCCAGCGGCATGGGGGGGGGTGGGGAAAAACTGTTTTTT. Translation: CASGMGGGGEKLFF.

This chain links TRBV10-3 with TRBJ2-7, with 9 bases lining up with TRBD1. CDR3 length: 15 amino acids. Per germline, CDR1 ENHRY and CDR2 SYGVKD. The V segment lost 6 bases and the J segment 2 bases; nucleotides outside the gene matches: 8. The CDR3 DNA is TGTGCCATCAGCCCAGCAGGACAGGGGACCTACGAGCAGTACTTC. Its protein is CAISPAGQGTYEQYF.

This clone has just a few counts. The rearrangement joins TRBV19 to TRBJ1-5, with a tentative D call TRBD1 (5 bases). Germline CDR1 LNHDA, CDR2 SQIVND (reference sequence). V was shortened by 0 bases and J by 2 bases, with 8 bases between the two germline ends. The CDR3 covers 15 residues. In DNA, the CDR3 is TGTGCCAGTAGTATAGAAGGGGTCGGCAATCAGCCCCAGCATTTT. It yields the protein CASSIEGVGNQPQHF. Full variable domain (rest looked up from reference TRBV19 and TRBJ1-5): DGGITQSPKYLFRKEGQNVTLSCEQNLNHDAMYWYRQDPGQGLRLIYYSQIVNDFQKGDIAEGYSVSREKKESFPLTVTSAQKNPTAFYLCASSIEGVGNQPQHFGDGTRLSIL.